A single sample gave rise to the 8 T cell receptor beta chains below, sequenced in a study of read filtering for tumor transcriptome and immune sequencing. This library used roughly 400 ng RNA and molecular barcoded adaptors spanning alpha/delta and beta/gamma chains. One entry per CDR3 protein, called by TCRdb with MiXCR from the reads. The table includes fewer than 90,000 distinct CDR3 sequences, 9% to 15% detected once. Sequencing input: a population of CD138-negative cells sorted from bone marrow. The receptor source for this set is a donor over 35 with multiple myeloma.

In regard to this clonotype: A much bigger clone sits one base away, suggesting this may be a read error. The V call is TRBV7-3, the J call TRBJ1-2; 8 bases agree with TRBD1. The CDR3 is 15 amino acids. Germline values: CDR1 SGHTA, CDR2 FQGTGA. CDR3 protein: CASSLNPGGVSGCTF. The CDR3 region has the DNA TGTGCCAGCAGCTTAAACCCAGGGGGCGTTTCGGGCTGCACCTTC.

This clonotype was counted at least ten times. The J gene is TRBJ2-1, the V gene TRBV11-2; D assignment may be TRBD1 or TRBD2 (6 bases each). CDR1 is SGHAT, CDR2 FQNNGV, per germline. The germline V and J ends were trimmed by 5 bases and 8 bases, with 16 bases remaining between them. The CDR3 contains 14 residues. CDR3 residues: CASSPPGAPHEQFF. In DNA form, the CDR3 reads TGTGCCAGCAGCCCTCCGGGGGCTCCCCATGAGCAGTTCTTC.

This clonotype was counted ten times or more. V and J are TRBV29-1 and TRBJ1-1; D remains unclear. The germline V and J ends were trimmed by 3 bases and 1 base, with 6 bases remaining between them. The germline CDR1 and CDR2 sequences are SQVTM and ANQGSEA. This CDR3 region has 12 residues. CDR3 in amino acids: CSVEVRNTEAFF. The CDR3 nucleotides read TGCAGCGTTGAGGTTCGGAACACTGAAGCTTTCTTT.

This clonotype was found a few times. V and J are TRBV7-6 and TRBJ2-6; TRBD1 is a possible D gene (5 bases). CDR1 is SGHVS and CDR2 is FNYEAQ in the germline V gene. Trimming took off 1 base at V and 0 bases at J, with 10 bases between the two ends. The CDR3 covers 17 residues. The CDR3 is CASSLGTPSSGANVLTF. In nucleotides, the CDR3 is TGTGCCAGCAGCTTAGGGACACCCAGCTCTGGGGCCAACGTCCTGACTTTC.

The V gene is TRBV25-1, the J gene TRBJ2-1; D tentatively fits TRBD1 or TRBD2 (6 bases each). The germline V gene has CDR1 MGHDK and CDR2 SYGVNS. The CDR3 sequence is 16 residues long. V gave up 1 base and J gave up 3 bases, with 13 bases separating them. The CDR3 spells CASSESHGGYYNEQFF. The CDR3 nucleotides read TGTGCCAGCAGTGAATCGCACGGGGGCTACTACAATGAGCAGTTCTTC.

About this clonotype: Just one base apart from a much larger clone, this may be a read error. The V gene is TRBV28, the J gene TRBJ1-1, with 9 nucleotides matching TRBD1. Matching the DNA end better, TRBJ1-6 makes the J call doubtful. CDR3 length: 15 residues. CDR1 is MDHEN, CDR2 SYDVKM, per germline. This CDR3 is CASRQQGALRSLLHF. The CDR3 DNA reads TGTGCCAGCAGACAACAGGGGGCGCTGAGATCACTCCTCCACTTT.

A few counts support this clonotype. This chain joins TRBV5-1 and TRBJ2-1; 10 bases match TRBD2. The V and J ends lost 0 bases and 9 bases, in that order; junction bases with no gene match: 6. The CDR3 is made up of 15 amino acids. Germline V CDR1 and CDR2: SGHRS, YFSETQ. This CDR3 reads CASSLDLAGEVEQFF. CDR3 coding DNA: TGCGCCAGCAGCTTGGATCTAGCGGGAGAGGTTGAGCAGTTCTTC.

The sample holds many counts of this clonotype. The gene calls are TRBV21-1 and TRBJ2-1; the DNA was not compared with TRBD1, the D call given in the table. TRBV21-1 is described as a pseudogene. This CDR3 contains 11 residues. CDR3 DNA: TGTGCCAGCAGCAAACAGGGTACGGAGTTCTTC. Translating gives CASSKQGTEFF.